One and the same sample provided the 32 T cell receptor beta chains below, sequenced in a study of cytomegalovirus exposure and HLA in healthy donors. Use of 60 Vbeta and 13 Jbeta primers characterized the PCR. The repertoire was sequenced with immunoSEQ multiplex PCR; TCRdb's copy has only in-frame clones and lacks some. The repertoire has about 120,000 clones, around 77% of them found once; the top ten carry about a tenth. Sequences were obtained from PBMCs. Receptors originate from a man aged 40-50 years in good health and CMV-seropositive.

The CDR3 here is CASSQLSGGPHHEQYF. CDR3 coding DNA: TGTGCCAGCAGCCAACTCAGCGGGGGGCCGCACCACGAGCAGTACTTC. The chain couples TRBV4-2 to TRBJ2-7; 9 bases are shared with TRBD2. Per the germline V gene, CDR1 is LGHNA and CDR2 is YNFKEQ. Trimming removed 2 bases from V and 5 bases from J; junction bases left unmatched: 10. The CDR3 loop spans 16 amino acids.

A few counts support this clone. CDR3 sequence reads: CAISEPRQGAQGYTF. In DNA form, the CDR3 reads TGTGCCATCAGTGAGCCGAGACAGGGGGCGCAGGGCTACACCTTC. This chain links TRBV10-3 with TRBJ1-2; 10 bases fit TRBD1. CDR3 size: 15 residues. CDR1 and CDR2 (germline): ENHRY, SYGVKD. The ends lost 2 bases at V and 8 bases at J; junction bases unmatched: 8.

The chain recombines TRBV5-1 with TRBJ1-6; 9 bases map to TRBD1. The trim removed 4 bases at V and 7 bases at J, leaving 6 bases unmatched. Germline V gives CDR1 SGHRS, CDR2 YFSETQ. The length of the CDR3 is 15 residues. In DNA, the CDR3 is TGCGCCAGCAGCATCCGGACAGGGGAAAATTCACCCCTCCACTTT. It yields the protein CASSIRTGENSPLHF.

This sequence joins TRBV28 and TRBJ2-1; TRBD2 aligns across 10 bases. The CDR3 loop spans 17 amino acids. Germline CDR1 is MDHEN and CDR2 is SYDVKM. V was clipped by 4 bases and J by 7 bases; unmatched bases: 13. For the CDR3, the DNA is TGTGCCAGCAGTTCAACCCTTCTAGCGGGGGTATGGAATGAGCAGTTCTTC. Its translation is CASSSTLLAGVWNEQFF.

The chain is built from TRBV7-2 and TRBJ2-5, with D perhaps matching TRBD2 (6 bases). This CDR3 has 16 residues. V was pared by 5 bases and J by 7 bases, with 23 bases between. CDR1 and CDR2 (germline): SGHTA, FQGNSA. The CDR3 DNA reads as TGTGCCAGCAGCCTCACCCCGGGGGTGGGAGCGGGGACCCAGTACTTC. Translation gives CASSLTPGVGAGTQYF.

This clone was counted between two and nine times. An end of the junction differs from the germline gene, which may be a read error. V usage is TRBV7-7 and J usage is TRBJ2-5; 7 bases line up with TRBD1. The germline V gene has CDR1 SSHAT and CDR2 FNYEAQ (reference sequence). The CDR3 runs to 17 residues. The CDR3 nucleotides are TGTGCTAGCAGCAGTTCCGGGACAGTGTTAGGGCTGGAGACCCAGTACTTC. It specifies CASSSSGTVLGLETQYF. Supplemented by reference TRBV7-7 and TRBJ2-5, the full variable domain reads GAGVSQSPRYKVTKRGQDVTLRCDPISSHATLYWYQQALGQGPEFLTYFNYEAQPDKSGLPSDRFSAERPEGSISTLTIQRTEQRDSAMYRCASSSSGTVLGLETQYFGPGTRLLVL.

The V and J genes are TRBV7-2 and TRBJ1-5; 7 nucleotides align to TRBD1. The CDR3 totals 15 residues. The germline gives CDR1 SGHTA, CDR2 FQGNSA. V was clipped by 5 bases and J by 3 bases; unmatched bases: 7. CDR3 residues: CASSPRRGPNQPQHF. DNA for the CDR3: TGTGCCAGCAGCCCTCGGAGGGGGCCCAATCAGCCCCAGCATTTT.

This sequence joins TRBV2 and TRBJ2-2; D perhaps matches TRBD2 (6 bases). The CDR3 runs to 14 residues. V was shortened by 10 bases and J by 0 bases, with 12 bases between the two germline ends. Germline assignment: CDR1 SNHLY and CDR2 FYNNEI. The CDR3 spells CAKRRGPNTGELFF. The CDR3 DNA reads TGTGCCAAAAGGCGGGGACCGAACACCGGGGAGCTGTTTTTT.

CDR3 in amino acids: CASSFRGTSGVGNEQYF. In nucleotides, the CDR3 is TGTGCCAGCAGCTTCCGAGGGACTAGCGGGGTAGGGAACGAGCAGTACTTC. The rearrangement links TRBV7-2 to TRBJ2-7; TRBD2 agrees at 13 bases. CDR1 and CDR2 (germline): SGHTA, FQGNSA. The CDR3 totals 17 residues. The junction had 10 bases not matched to a gene; V was cut back by 3 bases and J by 5 bases.

The chain couples TRBV5-1 to TRBJ1-6, with 7 bases fitting TRBD1. V trimming: 5 bases; J trimming: 0 bases; junction bases outside the gene matches: 8. CDR3 length: 17 residues. Germline V CDR1 and CDR2: SGHRS, YFSETQ. The CDR3, as DNA: TGCGCCAGCAGGTTAGGGGGCCCAAGCTCCTATAATTCACCCCTCCACTTT. The encoded protein is CASRLGGPSSYNSPLHF.

The gene calls are TRBV4-3 and TRBJ2-7; 11 bases agree with TRBD1. CDR3 length equals 14 residues. Germline V lookup: CDR1 LGHNA, CDR2 YSLEER. V trimming: 3 bases; J trimming: 2 bases; junction bases outside the gene matches: 0. CDR3: CASSQGQGAYEQYF. The CDR3 bases are TGCGCCAGCAGCCAGGGACAGGGGGCCTACGAGCAGTACTTC.

The CDR3 DNA sequence: TGTGCCAGTAGTAAGGACAGGGGGAAGCCCTACGAGCAGTACTTC. Protein product: CASSKDRGKPYEQYF. The V gene is TRBV19, the J gene TRBJ2-7; TRBD1 matches 10 bases. The germline CDR1 and CDR2 sequences are LNHDA and SQIVND (reference sequence). The length of the CDR3 is 15 residues. V shed 4 bases, J shed 2 bases, and the junction held 5 bases outside the gene matches.

The chain employs TRBV5-1 and TRBJ2-1, with 8 bases aligning to TRBD1. CDR1 is SGHRS and CDR2 is YFSETQ in the germline V gene. The V segment lost 4 bases and the J segment 8 bases; nucleotides outside the gene matches: 5. CDR3 length: 13 amino acids. The chain's CDR3 is CASSGTGGDEQFF. CDR3 DNA sequence: TGCGCCAGCAGCGGGACAGGAGGGGATGAGCAGTTCTTC.

V and J are TRBV19 and TRBJ2-5; D uncertain. Between the trimmed V and J ends, which lost 8 bases and 5 bases, there was a span of 9 bases. CDR1 and CDR2 from the germline V gene are LNHDA and SQIVND (reference sequence). The length of the CDR3 is 11 residues. The CDR3 loop reads CASGRWETQYF. CDR3 DNA: TGTGCCAGTGGGCGTTGGGAGACCCAGTACTTC.

This clone appeared once. Distinct nucleotide sequences in the sample also encode this CDR3. V usage is TRBV18 and J usage is TRBJ1-4; 7 nucleotides match TRBD1. Germline V gene sequence: CDR1 KGHSH, CDR2 LQKENI. The CDR3 extends over 15 amino acids. The V and J ends lost 6 bases and 0 bases, in that order; junction bases with no gene match: 4. CDR3 amino acids: CASSPQGATNEKLFF. The CDR3 bases are TGTGCCAGCTCCCCTCAGGGGGCAACTAATGAAAAACTGTTTTTT.

This rearrangement joins TRBV7-3 to TRBJ2-5; a weak D match, TRBD2 (7 bases). The CDR3 is made up of 15 amino acids. Germline CDR1 and CDR2: SGHTA and FQGTGA. The V and J ends lost 2 bases and 4 bases respectively, with 14 bases between them. CDR3 region: CASSLGWGGGETQYF. CDR3 bases: TGTGCCAGCAGCTTAGGCTGGGGGGGCGGAGAGACCCAGTACTTC.

This clone was detected once. The chain has TRBV11-3 and TRBJ1-6; possibly TRBD1 for D (5 bases). Germline CDR1 is SGHNT and CDR2 is YENEEA. Trimming removed 5 bases from V and 7 bases from J, with 9 bases in between. The CDR3 runs 13 residues. In DNA, the CDR3 is TGTGCCAGCAGCACCGGGGGGAATTCACCCCTCCACTTT. Its protein is CASSTGGNSPLHF.

The chain carries TRBV6-5 and TRBJ2-3; 7 positions match TRBD1. The V segment lost 5 bases and the J segment 0 bases; nucleotides outside the gene matches: 5. Germline V gene data show CDR1 as MNHEY and CDR2 as SVGAGI. This CDR3 region has 15 residues. The CDR3 protein is CASSTRTGSTDTQYF. CDR3 in DNA: TGTGCCAGCAGTACACGGACAGGTAGCACAGATACGCAGTATTTT.

By its share, this clone is medium-sized. CDR3 region: CASSELGQRNTEAFF. In nucleotides, the CDR3 is TGTGCCAGCAGTGAATTGGGACAGCGAAACACTGAAGCTTTCTTT. The chain is built from TRBV25-1 and TRBJ1-1; TRBD1 matches at 7 bases. In germline, CDR1 is MGHDK, CDR2 SYGVNS. V was clipped by 1 base and J by 2 bases; unmatched bases: 4. The CDR3 runs to 15 residues.

This chain joins TRBV2 and TRBJ2-5; weak D call: TRBD1 (6 bases). Germline CDR1 reads SNHLY; CDR2 reads FYNNEI. The CDR3 contains 14 residues. Trimming removed 4 bases from V and 2 bases from J, with 11 bases in between. The CDR3 loop is CASSVGRGQETQYF. In DNA form, the CDR3 reads TGTGCCAGCAGTGTAGGCAGGGGTCAAGAGACCCAGTACTTC.

V and J are TRBV28 and TRBJ2-7; 11 nucleotides align to TRBD1. Per germline, CDR1 MDHEN and CDR2 SYDVKM. J was trimmed by 3 bases and V by 9 bases; bases with no gene match: 4. This CDR3 contains 13 residues. Here the CDR3 reads CASGTGGFYEQYF. The CDR3 DNA reads as TGTGCCAGTGGGACAGGGGGATTCTACGAGCAGTACTTC.

The chain employs TRBV19 and TRBJ2-5; 9 bases agree with TRBD1. Germline V gene lookup returns CDR1 LNHDA and CDR2 SQIVND (reference sequence). The CDR3 has 12 residues. Trimming removed 7 bases from V and 4 bases from J; junction bases left unmatched: 1. The CDR3 coding sequence is TGTGCCAGTATGGACAGGGGAGAGACCCAGTACTTC. Residues: CASMDRGETQYF.

This clone was recorded only once. This rearrangement joins TRBV4-3 to TRBJ2-2; tentatively, D is TRBD1 (6 bases). Deletions cut 0 bases from V and 1 base from J, with 9 bases between. CDR1 and CDR2 (germline): LGHNA, YSLEER. This CDR3 is built from 16 residues. The CDR3 is CASSQDPGQNTGELFF. The DNA of the CDR3 is TGCGCCAGCAGCCAAGATCCGGGACAGAACACCGGGGAGCTGTTTTTT.

This sequence joins TRBV5-6 and TRBJ2-7; TRBD2 might be the D (6 bases). CDR3 length: 13 amino acids. The germline gives CDR1 SGHDT, CDR2 YYEEEE. V lost 2 bases, J lost 6 bases, and 12 bases lay in between. CDR3 DNA: TGTGCCAGCAGCTTACGCAGGACTACCGAGCAGTACTTC. Its protein is CASSLRRTTEQYF.

This clone came up a few times. The genes are TRBV9 and TRBJ1-1; D call uncertain. The CDR3 has 13 residues. V gave up 0 bases and J gave up 10 bases, with 13 bases separating them. Per germline, CDR1 SGDLS and CDR2 YYNGEE. For the CDR3, the DNA is TGTGCCAGCAGCGTAGCCGCGGGTGGACGAGCTTTCTTT. Protein product: CASSVAAGGRAFF.

CDR3 sequence: CASSATGGIAKNIQYF. In DNA, the CDR3 is TGTGCCAGCAGCGCAACGGGGGGAATAGCCAAAAACATTCAGTACTTC. The chain joins TRBV7-6 to TRBJ2-4; 7 bases match TRBD2. The CDR3 is made up of 16 amino acids. Germline V gene lookup returns CDR1 SGHVS and CDR2 FNYEAQ. The ends lost 5 bases at V and 0 bases at J; junction bases unmatched: 7.

This clone was picked up a small number of times. The chain is built from TRBV4-3 and TRBJ1-6, with D possibly TRBD1 on 5 matching bases. The CDR3 runs 13 residues. Trimming removed 0 bases from V and 9 bases from J, with 6 bases in between. Germline V gene sequence: CDR1 LGHNA, CDR2 YSLEER. This chain's CDR3 is CASSQDRVSPLHF. The CDR3 nucleotides are TGCGCCAGCAGCCAAGACAGGGTTTCACCCCTCCACTTT.

V gene TRBV19 combines with J gene TRBJ2-3, with 11 bases fitting TRBD2. This CDR3 has 15 amino acids. From germline, CDR1 is LNHDA and CDR2 SQIVND (reference sequence). V was clipped by 5 bases and J by 1 base; unmatched bases: 2. CDR3 amino acids: CASSLLAGGTDTQYF. The DNA of the CDR3 is TGTGCCAGTAGTCTACTAGCGGGGGGCACAGATACGCAGTATTTT. Full variable domain (remainder filled in from reference TRBV19 and TRBJ2-3): DGGITQSPKYLFRKEGQNVTLSCEQNLNHDAMYWYRQDPGQGLRLIYYSQIVNDFQKGDIAEGYSVSREKKESFPLTVTSAQKNPTAFYLCASSLLAGGTDTQYFGPGTRLTVL.

This sequence joins TRBV7-8 and TRBJ2-1; D is possibly TRBD2 (6 bases). With 1 base removed from V and 7 bases from J, the gap between germline ends came to 17 bases. Germline CDR1 is SGHVS and CDR2 is FQNEAQ. The CDR3 totals 16 residues. The CDR3 sequence is CASSLEFSGHLNEQFF. CDR3 bases: TGTGCCAGCAGCTTAGAGTTTAGCGGACACTTAAATGAGCAGTTCTTC.

This chain links TRBV11-2 with TRBJ2-5, with TRBD1 identical over 8 bases. V lost 1 base to trimming and J lost 3 bases; unmatched junction nucleotides: 7. Per the germline V gene, CDR1 is SGHAT and CDR2 is FQNNGV. The CDR3 contains 16 residues. CDR3 bases: TGTGCCAGCAGCTTAGGTGAGACGACAGGGGAAGAGACCCAGTACTTC. Its protein product is CASSLGETTGEETQYF.

This clone was observed once. This rearrangement joins TRBV15 to TRBJ1-1; 12 nucleotides agree with TRBD1. CDR1 and CDR2 (germline): LNHNV, YYDKDF (reference sequence). The V segment lost 5 bases and the J segment 1 base; nucleotides outside the gene matches: 5. The CDR3 covers 16 residues. In nucleotides, the CDR3 is TGTGCCACCAGCGATCCGGGACAGGGGGCGAACACTGAAGCTTTCTTT. Protein: CATSDPGQGANTEAFF.

The rearrangement joins TRBV7-6 to TRBJ2-1, with a possible D match to TRBD2 (6 bases). There are 15 residues in the CDR3. Trimming took off 1 base at V and 5 bases at J, with 12 bases between the two ends. Germline V gives CDR1 SGHVS, CDR2 FNYEAQ. DNA for the CDR3: TGTGCCAGCAGCTTAGGACAGCGCGGGGACAATGAGCAGTTCTTC. The encoded protein is CASSLGQRGDNEQFF.